This TCR beta chain was documented in a study of T-cell memory formation after mild COVID-19. This clonotype has a handful of counts. Antigen: not known. This CDR3 has 13 amino acids. Germline V gene sequence: CDR1 LGHDT, CDR2 YNNKEL (reference sequence). V was clipped by 4 bases and J by 3 bases, with 6 bases between them. One entry per CDR3 protein, called by TCRdb with MiXCR from the 5' RACE reads. Of roughly 150,000 distinct CDR3 sequences in the sample, about an eighth were seen once. Study-wide points: Within pre-infection memory, some responding clones were found, suggesting cross-reactive memory joined. CD8+ contracting clones occupied EMRA, while CD4+ ones occupied mainly CM and EM. Day 15 to 85 contracting clones showed balanced CD4/CD8; later expanders leaned CD4+.

This rearrangement joins TRBV3-1 to TRBJ1-4; D remains ambiguous. The source of this sequence is a man aged 18 to 35 who had mild COVID-19 (a few samples of this study predate the infection). Cell type and time point are not known. Sequenced material: PBMCs or a T cell subset sorted from them (not recorded which). The CDR3 protein is CASSRTPNEKLFF. Written as DNA, the CDR3 is TGTGCCAGCAGCCGGACGCCTAATGAAAAACTGTTTTTT.